The present T cell receptor beta chain was sequenced within a study of blood T cell repertoires in COVID-19. This clone was seen just once. The protocol was immunoSEQ multiplex PCR, while the TCRdb copy is restricted to in-frame clones and leaves out a portion. This sample has roughly 220,000 clones; around 84% occur once, and the top ten carry about 7%. CDR1 and CDR2 from the germline V gene are DFQATT and SNEGSKA (reference sequence). Unmatched junction bases numbered 0, after V lost 5 bases and J lost 4 bases. The CDR3 consists of 11 residues. The chain links TRBV20-1 to TRBJ2-5; 8 bases align to TRBD1. Sequenced sample: PBMCs or T cells enriched from blood (not recorded which). The clonotype was recovered from a woman aged 40 to 50 who had recovered from COVID-19. The CDR3 DNA follows: TGCAGTGCTGGGACAGGAGAGACCCAGTACTTC. Translated, it gives CSAGTGETQYF.